This TCR beta chain was captured in a study of shared clonotypes between healthy human individuals. As for this clone: The antigen remains undetermined.

The ends were cut back, 5 bases at V and 4 bases at J, with 14 bases in the middle. This CDR3 contains 14 residues. Germline V CDR1 and CDR2: SGHTA, FQGNSA. The data were produced by immunoSEQ multiplex PCR, yet TCRdb's version contains in-frame clones alone and is incomplete. There are 2,100,000 or so clones in the sample; around 95% occur only once, and 0.1% to 0.15% lies in the top ten. Study outcomes and limitations: Clonotypes shared by all four sorted-subset donors had higher generation probabilities than non-shared clonotypes. Since donors were few, the genetic and exposure-history diversity represented was limited.

V gene TRBV7-2 combines with J gene TRBJ2-5; D is unresolved. Sequenced sample: naive CD4+ T cells sorted from blood. Subset denoted: CD45RA+ positively selected. The receptor's source is a man aged 18 to 30 in good health. CDR3 nucleotides: TGTGCCAGCAGCCAGGTTCGAAGTGGAGAGACCCAGTACTTC. It yields the protein CASSQVRSGETQYF.